Following are 30 T cell receptor beta chains from one sample sequenced in a study of quantifying T cell responses using KT2 cells (dated by TCRdb to about 2017). General notes on the study: RNA was DNase-treated and reverse transcribed with TCR alpha and beta constant-region primers, mostly using SuperScript III.

The method was UMI-ligation and nested PCR. Sequenced using an Illumina MiSeq. Using T4 RNA ligase 1, a single-stranded oligonucleotide bearing the Illumina SP2 sequence plus a UMI was ligated onto the 3' end of the cDNA. PCR1 ran around 4 cycles (98°C 15 s, 69°C 30 s, 72°C 40 s); the beta primer was an equimolar mix of RC1.1 and RC1.2 covering TRBC1 and TRBC2. The public reads were reprocessed in TCRdb via fastp at Q25 and MiXCR, keeping in-frame beta chains. Here each entry gathers all rows of one CDR3 protein and keeps the most common genes and DNA. This sample is represented by around 50,000 distinct CDR3 sequences; around 10% of them were singletons. The ten top clones hold about 9.4% of the sample. Sequencing was performed on PBMCs spiked with cells of the T cell clone KT2. These receptors came from a human donor.

In this sample, this clonotype turned up a few times. The J gene is TRBJ2-3, the V gene TRBV4-2; no firm D call. The ends were cut back, 1 base at V and 4 bases at J, with 9 bases in the middle. CDR3 length equals 14 residues. In germline, CDR1 is LGHNA, CDR2 YNFKEQ. The CDR3 DNA sequence: TGTGCCAGCAGCCAAGCAGGATGGTCAGATACGCAGTATTTT. Translated, it gives CASSQAGWSDTQYF.

The V and J genes are TRBV28 and TRBJ2-5, with D uncertain. V gave up 4 bases and J gave up 2 bases, with 17 bases separating them. Germline V gene sequence: CDR1 MDHEN, CDR2 SYDVKM. This CDR3 is built from 16 residues. The CDR3 loop is CASSSLIQLGQETQYF. In DNA, the CDR3 is TGTGCCAGCAGTTCCCTTATACAGCTTGGTCAAGAGACCCAGTACTTC.

This clonotype was picked up a small number of times. The gene calls are TRBV20-1 and TRBJ1-2; D unresolved. Germline CDR1 DFQATT, CDR2 SNEGSKA (reference sequence). Between the trimmed V and J ends, which lost 0 bases and 2 bases, there was a span of 10 bases. The CDR3 spans 14 residues. The CDR3 here is CSARDIVQNYGYTF. For the CDR3, the DNA is TGCAGTGCTAGAGATATCGTCCAGAACTATGGCTACACCTTC.

The CDR3 region has the DNA TGTGCCAGCTCACCACTACATGAACAGGGCGGTACTGAAGCTTTCTTT. This gives the protein CASSPLHEQGGTEAFF. V gene TRBV18 combines with J gene TRBJ1-1; perhaps TRBD1 as D (6 bases). CDR3 length: 16 amino acids. V lost 1 base and J lost 5, with 17 bases in between. Germline CDR1 is KGHSH and CDR2 is LQKENI.

The chain has TRBV24-1 and TRBJ2-2; D uncertain. Germline V gene sequence: CDR1 KGHDR, CDR2 SFDVKD. V was cut by 0 bases and J by 0 bases, with 10 bases left in between. The CDR3 runs to 17 residues. CDR3 in amino acids: CATSDLPYGSNTGELFF. CDR3 in DNA: TGTGCCACCAGTGATTTGCCATACGGCTCGAACACCGGGGAGCTGTTTTTT.

In this sample, this clonotype turned up a few times. The chain uses TRBV3-1 and TRBJ1-5, with unresolved D. CDR3 size: 13 residues. Per germline, CDR1 LGHDT and CDR2 YNNKEL (reference sequence). Trimming pared 0 bases from V and 7 bases from J, leaving 7 bases between. For the CDR3, the DNA is TGTGCCAGCAGCCAAGATCCCCGGCAGCCCCAGCATTTT. Its protein product is CASSQDPRQPQHF.

The gene calls are TRBV4-3 and TRBJ1-1; D is ambiguous. Between the trimmed V and J ends, which lost 0 bases and 1 base, there was a span of 12 bases. This CDR3 is 16 amino acids long. Per germline, CDR1 LGHNA and CDR2 YSLEER. CDR3 nucleotides: TGCGCCAGCAGCCAAGATAACGGCGCCCGGAACACTGAAGCTTTCTTT. Translated, it gives CASSQDNGARNTEAFF.

This clonotype was picked up a small number of times. Here the CDR3 DNA reads TGTGCCAGCAGTAAGAGCGGGAGTAAGTACGAGCAGTACTTC. This translates into CASSKSGSKYEQYF. The chain uses TRBV13 and TRBJ2-7, with 8 bases lining up with TRBD2. This CDR3 is 14 amino acids long. Germline V CDR1 and CDR2: PRHDT, FYEKMQ (reference sequence). The ends lost 6 bases at V and 4 bases at J; junction bases unmatched: 8.

The table lists this clonotype with a few counts. This chain links TRBV5-6 with TRBJ1-2; 11 bases are shared with TRBD1. The CDR3 totals 16 residues. V shed 4 bases and J 3 bases; nucleotides not matched to a gene: 8. Germline lookup yields CDR1 SGHDT and CDR2 YYEEEE. CDR3 region: CASSPGGTGGDYGYTF. In DNA, the CDR3 is TGTGCCAGCAGCCCTGGAGGGACAGGGGGTGACTATGGCTACACCTTC.

This clonotype was counted many times. The V and J genes are TRBV13 and TRBJ2-1; 11 bases line up with TRBD2. The CDR3 length is 17 residues. V gave up 2 bases and J gave up 5 bases; unmatched junction bases: 8. The V gene's germline CDR1 is PRHDT and CDR2 FYEKMQ (reference sequence). The CDR3: CASSLPIAGGPDNEQFF. The CDR3 DNA reads as TGTGCCAGCAGCTTACCTATAGCGGGAGGGCCTGACAATGAGCAGTTCTTC. Based on the CDR3 plus reference TRBV13 and TRBJ2-1, the full variable domain is AAGVIQSPRHLIKEKRETATLKCYPIPRHDTVYWYQQGPGQDPQFLISFYEKMQSDKGSIPDRFSAQQFSDYHSELNMSSLELGDSALYFCASSLPIAGGPDNEQFFGPGTRLTVL.

V is TRBV7-2 and J is TRBJ2-3; no clear D. The CDR3 length is 12 residues. Germline V gene lookup returns CDR1 SGHTA and CDR2 FQGNSA. Trimming stripped 3 bases from V and 5 bases from J, with 6 bases between. The chain's CDR3 is CASSFYGDTQYF. In DNA, the CDR3 is TGTGCCAGCAGCTTTTATGGAGATACGCAGTATTTT.

There are a few counts of this clonotype. This rearrangement joins TRBV5-1 to TRBJ1-1; 7 bases fit TRBD1. The germline gives CDR1 SGHRS, CDR2 YFSETQ. The junction had 7 bases not matched to a gene; V was cut back by 4 bases and J by 1 base. This CDR3 has 15 amino acids. The CDR3 DNA follows: TGCGCCAGCAGCCTGACAGGGCCGAAGAACACTGAAGCTTTCTTT. Its protein is CASSLTGPKNTEAFF.

The J gene is TRBJ1-1, the V gene TRBV3-1; tentative D call: TRBD1 (6 bases). This CDR3 spans 14 amino acids. The V and J ends lost 2 bases and 1 base respectively, with 8 bases between them. Per germline, CDR1 LGHDT and CDR2 YNNKEL (reference sequence). The CDR3 sequence is CASSQMTGNTEAFF. In DNA form, the CDR3 reads TGTGCCAGCAGCCAAATGACAGGGAACACTGAAGCTTTCTTT.

This clonotype has just a few counts. V gene TRBV3-1 combines with J gene TRBJ2-2, with 13 bases identical to TRBD2. The CDR3 has 19 amino acids. With V trimmed by 3 bases and J by 4 bases, 11 bases remained unmatched. The germline CDR1 and CDR2 sequences are LGHDT and YNNKEL (reference sequence). CDR3 loop: CASSHLGLAGSSSTGELFF. The CDR3 DNA reads as TGTGCCAGCAGCCACCTGGGACTAGCGGGGAGCTCAAGCACCGGGGAGCTGTTTTTT.

The sample holds a few counts of this clonotype. CDR3: CSANGQGWTEAFF. The CDR3 nucleotides are TGCAGTGCTAACGGACAGGGGTGGACTGAAGCTTTCTTT. The chain combines TRBV20-1 with TRBJ1-1, with 9 nucleotides matching TRBD1. The CDR3 has 13 residues. V lost 4 bases, J lost 5 bases, and 5 bases stayed unmatched. The germline V gene has CDR1 DFQATT and CDR2 SNEGSKA (reference sequence).

V is TRBV27 and J is TRBJ1-4; a possible D gene is TRBD1 (6 bases). CDR1 is MNHEY and CDR2 is SMNVEV in the germline V gene (reference sequence). Trimming removed 0 bases from V and 7 bases from J, with 12 bases in between. This CDR3 contains 15 residues. CDR3 amino acids: CASSLSPRGGEKLFF. Here the CDR3 DNA reads TGTGCCAGCAGTTTATCACCCAGGGGCGGTGAAAAACTGTTTTTT.

The sample holds many counts of this clonotype. The chain is built from TRBV27 and TRBJ2-7; D remains ambiguous. Trimming took 5 bases from V and 3 from J, leaving 20 bases between them. The CDR3 extends over 16 amino acids. Per germline, CDR1 MNHEY and CDR2 SMNVEV (reference sequence). CDR3 in amino acids: CASSLGQELGLYEQYF. The CDR3, as DNA: TGTGCCAGCAGTCTTGGGCAGGAGTTAGGTCTCTACGAGCAGTACTTC.

The table lists this clonotype with a few counts. The rearrangement links TRBV12-3 or TRBV12-4 to TRBJ2-3, with 8 bases matching TRBD2. This CDR3 is built from 15 residues. V dropped 2 bases and J dropped 6; count of bases not matched to a gene: 7. CDR3 coding DNA: TGTGCCAGCAGTTTAAAAGCGGGGGTAGCGGATACGCAGTATTTT. It encodes CASSLKAGVADTQYF.

The chain has TRBV6-1 and TRBJ1-1; no definite D call. Trimming took off 2 bases at V and 7 bases at J, with 14 bases between the two ends. Per germline, CDR1 MNHNS and CDR2 SASEGT. The CDR3 is 14 residues long. The CDR3 protein is CASSERWQSYEAFF. Here the CDR3 DNA reads TGTGCCAGCAGTGAACGATGGCAGAGCTATGAAGCTTTCTTT.

There are a few counts of this clonotype. The CDR3 protein is CAISRGLKVHEQFF. The CDR3 bases are TGTGCCATCAGCCGCGGACTAAAAGTACATGAGCAGTTCTTC. This chain uses TRBV10-3 with TRBJ2-1; maybe TRBD2 (6 bases). The length of the CDR3 is 14 residues. Germline CDR1 and CDR2: ENHRY and SYGVKD. V dropped 6 bases and J dropped 8 bases, with 17 bases sitting between them.

This clonotype came up a few times. This chain connects TRBV7-8 to TRBJ2-2; no firm D call. CDR1 is SGHVS, CDR2 FQNEAQ, per germline. The CDR3 totals 14 residues. Deletions cut 0 bases from V and 7 bases from J, with 9 bases between. The CDR3 loop reads CASSLARGRGELFF. Here the CDR3 DNA reads TGTGCCAGCAGCTTAGCCCGCGGTCGCGGGGAGCTGTTTTTT.

This clonotype was seen more than once but under ten times. The rearrangement uses TRBV28 and TRBJ1-2; D is ambiguous. CDR3 length equals 15 residues. Trimming shortened V by 6 bases and J by 1 base, and 15 bases separated the two germline ends. Germline loops: CDR1 MDHEN, CDR2 SYDVKM. The CDR3 DNA sequence: TGTGCCAGCAGCTCCCGAGAGACCGATAACTATGGCTACACCTTC. Translated, it gives CASSSRETDNYGYTF.

This sequence joins TRBV7-2 and TRBJ2-7, with D perhaps TRBD1 (6 bases). CDR1 and CDR2 from the germline V gene are SGHTA and FQGNSA. The CDR3 consists of 15 residues. V was clipped by 7 bases and J by 2 bases, with 18 bases between them. The CDR3 reads CASTQGRTKTYEQYF. CDR3 nucleotide sequence: TGTGCCAGCACCCAGGGGCGAACGAAGACCTACGAGCAGTACTTC.

This clonotype was observed many times. This chain uses TRBV11-3 with TRBJ1-2; no clear D gene. With 0 bases removed from V and 0 bases from J, the gap between germline ends came to 11 bases. The germline CDR1 and CDR2 sequences are SGHNT and YENEEA. The CDR3 has 16 amino acids. This CDR3 is CASSLDIYRSNYGYTF. CDR3 in DNA: TGTGCCAGCAGCTTAGACATTTATAGGTCTAACTATGGCTACACCTTC.

This clonotype was seen a handful of times. The CDR3 bases are TGTGCCAGCAGCCCTGGACAGGGGGGACTAAGTTCACCCCTCCACTTT. Protein product: CASSPGQGGLSSPLHF. The genes are TRBV28 and TRBJ1-6; TRBD1 aligns across 10 bases. In germline, CDR1 is MDHEN, CDR2 SYDVKM. V dropped 6 bases and J dropped 9; count of bases not matched to a gene: 11. The CDR3 contains 16 residues.

Only a few counts were recorded for this clonotype. V usage is TRBV20-1 and J usage is TRBJ1-2; maybe TRBD1 (5 bases). This CDR3 is built from 13 residues. The V gene lost 3 bases and the J gene lost 4 bases, with 12 bases spanning the gap. Germline V gives CDR1 DFQATT, CDR2 SNEGSKA (reference sequence). CDR3 DNA sequence: TGCAGTGCTAGGGGGACCACTATCTATGGCTACACCTTC. It translates to CSARGTTIYGYTF.

The rearrangement joins TRBV9 to TRBJ1-1, with D hard to call. The CDR3 length is 13 residues. The V end was cut by 4 bases, the J end by 4 bases, with 11 bases between. Looked up from germline, CDR1 is SGDLS and CDR2 is YYNGEE. The CDR3 DNA sequence: TGTGCCAGCAGCCCCCCCGTGGGCACTGAAGCTTTCTTT. It yields the protein CASSPPVGTEAFF.

At least ten counts were recorded for this clonotype. The chain couples TRBV29-1 to TRBJ2-1, with 10 nucleotides matching TRBD2. The V gene's germline CDR1 is SQVTM and CDR2 ANQGSEA. The length of the CDR3 is 15 residues. Trimming at V came to 3 bases and at J to 7 bases, leaving 9 bases not matched to a gene. The CDR3 bases are TGCAGCGTTGAGTCTCTAGCGGGGGCCGCAAATGAGCAGTTCTTC. It encodes CSVESLAGAANEQFF.

This clonotype was seen ten or more times. At one of its ends the junction is not consistent with the germline gene, which may arise from a read error. J is TRBJ2-1 and V is TRBV29-1, with 7 bases that match TRBD1. Germline CDR1 SQVTM, CDR2 ANQGSEA. This CDR3 contains 12 residues. CDR3 nucleotides: TGCAGCGCAGGAACAGGGGTTCCCCACCAGGTCTTC. Encoded protein: CSAGTGVPHQVF.

This chain links TRBV5-1 with TRBJ1-2; TRBD1 matches 7 bases. The germline CDR1 and CDR2 sequences are SGHRS and YFSETQ. The CDR3 loop spans 14 amino acids. V shed 5 bases and J 4 bases; nucleotides not matched to a gene: 8. The CDR3: CASRETGTVYGYTF. CDR3 in DNA: TGCGCCAGCAGAGAGACCGGGACAGTCTATGGCTACACCTTC.